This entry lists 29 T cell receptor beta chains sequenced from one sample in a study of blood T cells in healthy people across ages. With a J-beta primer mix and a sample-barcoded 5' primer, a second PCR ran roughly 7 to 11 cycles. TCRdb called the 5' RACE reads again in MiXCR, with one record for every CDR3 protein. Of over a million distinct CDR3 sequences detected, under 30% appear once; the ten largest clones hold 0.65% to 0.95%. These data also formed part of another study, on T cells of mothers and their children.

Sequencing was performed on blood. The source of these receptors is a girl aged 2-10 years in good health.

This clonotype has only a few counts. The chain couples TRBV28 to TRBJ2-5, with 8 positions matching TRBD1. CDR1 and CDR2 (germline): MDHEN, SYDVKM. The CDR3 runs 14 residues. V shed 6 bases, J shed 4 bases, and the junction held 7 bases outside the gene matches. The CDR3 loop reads CASSPHRGRETQYF. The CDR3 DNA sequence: TGTGCCAGCAGCCCTCACAGGGGGAGAGAGACCCAGTACTTC.

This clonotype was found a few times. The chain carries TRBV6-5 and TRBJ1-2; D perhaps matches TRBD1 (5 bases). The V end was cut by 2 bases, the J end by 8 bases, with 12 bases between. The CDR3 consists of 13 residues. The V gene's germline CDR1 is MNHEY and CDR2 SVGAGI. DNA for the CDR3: TGTGCCAGCAGTTACACCACCCGGGGCGGCTACACCTTC. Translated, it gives CASSYTTRGGYTF.

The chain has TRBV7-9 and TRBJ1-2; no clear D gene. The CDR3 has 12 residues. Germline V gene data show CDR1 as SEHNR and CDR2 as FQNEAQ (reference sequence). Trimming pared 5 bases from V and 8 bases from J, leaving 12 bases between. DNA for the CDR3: TGTGCCAGCAGCGTCTCGACGCAGGGCTACACCTTC. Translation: CASSVSTQGYTF.

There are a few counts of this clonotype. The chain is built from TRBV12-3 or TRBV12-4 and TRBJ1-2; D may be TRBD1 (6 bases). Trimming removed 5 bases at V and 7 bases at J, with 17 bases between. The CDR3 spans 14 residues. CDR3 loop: CASSPTNRVAGYTF. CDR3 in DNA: TGTGCCAGCAGTCCTACGAACAGGGTGGCTGGCTACACCTTC.

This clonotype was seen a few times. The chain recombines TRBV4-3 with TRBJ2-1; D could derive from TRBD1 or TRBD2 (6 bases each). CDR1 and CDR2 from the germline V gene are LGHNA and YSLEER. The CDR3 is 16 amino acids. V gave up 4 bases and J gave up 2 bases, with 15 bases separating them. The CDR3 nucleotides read TGCGCCAGCAGCCCCGGAGGGGGGAGCCCCTACAATGAGCAGTTCTTC. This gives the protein CASSPGGGSPYNEQFF.

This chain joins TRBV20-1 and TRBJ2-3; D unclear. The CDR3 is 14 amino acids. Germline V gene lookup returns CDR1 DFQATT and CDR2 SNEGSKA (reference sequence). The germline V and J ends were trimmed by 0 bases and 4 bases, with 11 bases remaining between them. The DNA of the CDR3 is TGCAGTGCTAGAGATAGGAGAACTTCAGATACGCAGTATTTT. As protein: CSARDRRTSDTQYF.

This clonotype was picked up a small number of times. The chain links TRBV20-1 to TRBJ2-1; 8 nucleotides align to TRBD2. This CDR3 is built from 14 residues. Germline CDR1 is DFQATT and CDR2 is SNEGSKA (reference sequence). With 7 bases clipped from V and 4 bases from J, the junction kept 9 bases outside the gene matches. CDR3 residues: CSGSDGRGYNEQFF. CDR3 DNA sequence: TGCAGTGGGAGTGACGGGAGGGGTTACAATGAGCAGTTCTTC.

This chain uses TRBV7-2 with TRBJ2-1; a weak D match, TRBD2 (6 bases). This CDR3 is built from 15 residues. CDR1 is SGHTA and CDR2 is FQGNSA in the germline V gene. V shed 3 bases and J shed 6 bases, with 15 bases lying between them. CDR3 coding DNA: TGTGCCAGCAGCTTCTCGGGGGTCGCGCTCAATGAGCAGTTCTTC. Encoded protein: CASSFSGVALNEQFF.

CDR3: CATQRGLATDTQYF. DNA for the CDR3: TGTGCCACCCAGAGGGGACTGGCCACAGATACGCAGTATTTT. The V and J genes are TRBV12-3 or TRBV12-4 and TRBJ2-3; a weak D match, TRBD2 (6 bases). Trimming shortened V by 10 bases and J by 2 bases, and 16 bases separated the two germline ends. The CDR3 covers 14 residues.

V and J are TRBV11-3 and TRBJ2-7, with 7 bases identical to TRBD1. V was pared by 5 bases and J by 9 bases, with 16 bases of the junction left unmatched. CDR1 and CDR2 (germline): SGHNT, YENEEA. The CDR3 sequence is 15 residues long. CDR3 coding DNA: TGTGCCAGCAGCATAGGAGGACAGGCGGTTCAAGTGCAGTACTTC. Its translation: CASSIGGQAVQVQYF.

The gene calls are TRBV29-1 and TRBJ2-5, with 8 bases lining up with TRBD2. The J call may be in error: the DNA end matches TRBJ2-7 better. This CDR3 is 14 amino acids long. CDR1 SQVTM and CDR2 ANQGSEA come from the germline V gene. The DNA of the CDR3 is TGCAGCGTTGAAGGCGGGGGGATCGAGAGCGAGCAGTACTTC. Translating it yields CSVEGGGIESEQYF.

Here the CDR3 DNA reads TGTGCCAGCAGCAAGAGTTTAGGGTACGAGCAGTACTTC. It encodes CASSKSLGYEQYF. The chain recombines TRBV21-1 with TRBJ2-7. TRBV21-1 is shown as a pseudogene. The CDR3 sequence is 13 residues long.

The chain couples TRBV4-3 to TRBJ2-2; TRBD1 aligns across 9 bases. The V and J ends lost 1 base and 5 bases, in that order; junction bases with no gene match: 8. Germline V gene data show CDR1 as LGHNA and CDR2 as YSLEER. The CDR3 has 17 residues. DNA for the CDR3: TGCGCCAGCAGCCAAGGTCTAGGGACAGGGTTGACCGGGGAGCTGTTTTTT. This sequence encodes CASSQGLGTGLTGELFF.

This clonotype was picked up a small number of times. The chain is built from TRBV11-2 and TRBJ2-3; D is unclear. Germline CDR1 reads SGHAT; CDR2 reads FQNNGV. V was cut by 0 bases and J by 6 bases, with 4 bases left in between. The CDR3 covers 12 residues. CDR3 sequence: CASSLERDTQYF. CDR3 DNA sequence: TGTGCCAGCAGCTTAGAACGGGATACGCAGTATTTT.

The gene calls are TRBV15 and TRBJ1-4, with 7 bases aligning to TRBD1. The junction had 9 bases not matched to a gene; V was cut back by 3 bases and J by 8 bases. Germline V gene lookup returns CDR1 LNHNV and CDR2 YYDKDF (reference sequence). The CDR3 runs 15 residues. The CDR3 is CATSSGRQGGEKLFF. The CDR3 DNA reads TGTGCCACCAGCAGTGGGAGACAGGGAGGCGAAAAACTGTTTTTT.

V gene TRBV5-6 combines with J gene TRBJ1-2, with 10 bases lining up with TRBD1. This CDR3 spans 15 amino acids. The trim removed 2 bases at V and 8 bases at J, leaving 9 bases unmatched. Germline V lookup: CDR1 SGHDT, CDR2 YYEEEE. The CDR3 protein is CASSFTGTGVEGYTF. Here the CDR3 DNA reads TGTGCCAGCAGCTTCACCGGGACAGGGGTTGAAGGCTACACCTTC.

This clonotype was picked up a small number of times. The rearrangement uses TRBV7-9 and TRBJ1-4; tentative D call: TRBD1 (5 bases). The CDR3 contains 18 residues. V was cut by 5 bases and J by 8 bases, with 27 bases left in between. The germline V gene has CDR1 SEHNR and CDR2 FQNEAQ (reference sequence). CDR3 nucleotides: TGTGCCAGCAGCCAAGGAGGTAGCTGGGGGGTCGCGGACGAAAAACTGTTTTTT. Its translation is CASSQGGSWGVADEKLFF.

The CDR3 spells CASSQDYGPTYNEQFF. DNA of the CDR3: TGTGCCAGCAGCCAAGATTACGGTCCAACCTACAATGAGCAGTTCTTC. The chain uses TRBV14 and TRBJ2-1; D remains unclear. Germline CDR1 and CDR2: SGHDN and FVKESK. Trimming cost V 0 bases and J 2 bases, with 11 bases left between them. The length of the CDR3 is 16 residues.

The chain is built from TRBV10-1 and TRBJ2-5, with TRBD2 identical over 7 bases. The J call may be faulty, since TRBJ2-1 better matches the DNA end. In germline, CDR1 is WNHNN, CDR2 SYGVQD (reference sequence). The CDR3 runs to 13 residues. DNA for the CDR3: TGCGCCAGCAGCGGGACTAAGAACAATGAGCAGTTCTTC. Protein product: CASSGTKNNEQFF.

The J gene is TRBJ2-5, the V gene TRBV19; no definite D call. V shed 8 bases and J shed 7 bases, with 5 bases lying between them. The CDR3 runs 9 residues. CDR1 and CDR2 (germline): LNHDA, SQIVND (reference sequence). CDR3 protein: CASVRTQYF. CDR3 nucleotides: TGTGCCAGTGTGCGGACCCAGTACTTC.

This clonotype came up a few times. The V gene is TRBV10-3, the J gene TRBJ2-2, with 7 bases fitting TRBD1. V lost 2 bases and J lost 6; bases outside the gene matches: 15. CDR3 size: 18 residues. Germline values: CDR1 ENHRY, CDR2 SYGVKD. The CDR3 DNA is TGTGCCATCAGTGAGCCATGGGGAACAGGGGACGCCTCCGGGGAGCTGTTTTTT. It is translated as CAISEPWGTGDASGELFF.

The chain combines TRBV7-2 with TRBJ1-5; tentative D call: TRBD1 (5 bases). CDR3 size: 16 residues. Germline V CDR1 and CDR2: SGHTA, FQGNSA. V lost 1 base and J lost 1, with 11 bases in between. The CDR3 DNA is TGTGCCAGCAGCTTAGTGGCAGGGAGGAGCAATCAGCCCCAGCATTTT. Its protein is CASSLVAGRSNQPQHF.

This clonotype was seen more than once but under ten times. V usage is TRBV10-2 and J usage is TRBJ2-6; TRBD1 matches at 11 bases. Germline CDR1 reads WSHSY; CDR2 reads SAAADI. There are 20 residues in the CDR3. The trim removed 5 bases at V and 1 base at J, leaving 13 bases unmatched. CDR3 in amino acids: CASSSFLWDRGLSGANVLTF. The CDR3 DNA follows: TGCGCCAGCAGTTCGTTCCTATGGGACAGGGGGTTATCTGGGGCCAACGTCCTGACTTTC.

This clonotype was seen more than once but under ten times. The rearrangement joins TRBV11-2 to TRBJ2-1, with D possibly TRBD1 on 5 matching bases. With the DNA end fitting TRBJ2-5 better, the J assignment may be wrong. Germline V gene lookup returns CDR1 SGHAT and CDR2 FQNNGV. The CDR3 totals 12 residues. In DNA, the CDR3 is TGTGCCAGCAGCTTGTTAAGGGGGACCCAGTACTTC. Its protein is CASSLLRGTQYF.

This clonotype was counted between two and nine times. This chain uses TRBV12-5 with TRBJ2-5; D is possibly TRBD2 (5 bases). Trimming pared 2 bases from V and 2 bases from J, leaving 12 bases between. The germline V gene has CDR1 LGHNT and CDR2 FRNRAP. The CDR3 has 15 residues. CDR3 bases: TGTGCTAGTGGTTTGTCACTCGGGATTCAAGAGACCCAGTACTTC. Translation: CASGLSLGIQETQYF.

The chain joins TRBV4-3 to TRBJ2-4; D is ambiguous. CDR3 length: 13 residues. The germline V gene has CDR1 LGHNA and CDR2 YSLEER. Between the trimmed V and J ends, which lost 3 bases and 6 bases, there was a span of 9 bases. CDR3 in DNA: TGCGCCAGCAGCCATACCCCGGGAAACATTCAGTACTTC. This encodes CASSHTPGNIQYF.

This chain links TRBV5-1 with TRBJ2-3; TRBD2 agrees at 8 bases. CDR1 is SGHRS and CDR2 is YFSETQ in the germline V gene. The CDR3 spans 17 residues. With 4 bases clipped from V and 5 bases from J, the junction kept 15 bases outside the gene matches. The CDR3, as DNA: TGCGCCAGCAGCGTTCGACTGGCGGGAGGAGTTGGAGATACGCAGTATTTT. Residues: CASSVRLAGGVGDTQYF.

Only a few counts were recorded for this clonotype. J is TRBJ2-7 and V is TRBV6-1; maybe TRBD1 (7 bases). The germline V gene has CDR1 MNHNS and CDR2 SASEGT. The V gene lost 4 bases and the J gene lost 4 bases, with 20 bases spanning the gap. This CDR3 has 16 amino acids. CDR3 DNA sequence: TGTGCCAGCAGTGTAGCCCCATCAGGGGGGTTTTACGAGCAGTACTTC. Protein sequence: CASSVAPSGGFYEQYF.

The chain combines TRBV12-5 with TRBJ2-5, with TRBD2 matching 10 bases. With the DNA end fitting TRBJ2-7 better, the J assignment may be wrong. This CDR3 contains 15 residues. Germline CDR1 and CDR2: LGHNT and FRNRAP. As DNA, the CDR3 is TGTGCTAGTGGGACAACTAGCGGGGCGGTTTACGAGCAGTACTTC. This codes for CASGTTSGAVYEQYF.